The T cell receptor (beta chain) under discussion was sequenced for a study of cytomegalovirus exposure and HLA in healthy donors. The study ran its PCR with 60 Vbeta and 13 Jbeta primers. Profiling relied on immunoSEQ multiplex PCR, and the TCRdb table lists in-frame clones only, not all of them. The data hold tens of thousands of clones, with around 75% observed a single time. Study conclusions and caveats: A previous analysis found most TCR beta V segments productive roughly 87% or roughly 30% of the time. Approximately 160 TCR beta chains were listed as cytomegalovirus-associated.

The germline V gene has CDR1 SGHDT and CDR2 YYEEEE. V lost 6 bases, J lost 8 bases, and 14 bases lay in between. CDR3 size: 12 residues. Concerning this clone: Its target is unknown.

The sequenced material came from PBMCs. The receptor comes from a man aged 45-65 years in good health and CMV-seropositive. The chain joins TRBV5-6 to TRBJ1-2; no definite D call. The CDR3 sequence is CASNQALRGYTF. The CDR3 nucleotides are TGTGCCAGCAACCAGGCCCTTCGGGGCTACACCTTC.